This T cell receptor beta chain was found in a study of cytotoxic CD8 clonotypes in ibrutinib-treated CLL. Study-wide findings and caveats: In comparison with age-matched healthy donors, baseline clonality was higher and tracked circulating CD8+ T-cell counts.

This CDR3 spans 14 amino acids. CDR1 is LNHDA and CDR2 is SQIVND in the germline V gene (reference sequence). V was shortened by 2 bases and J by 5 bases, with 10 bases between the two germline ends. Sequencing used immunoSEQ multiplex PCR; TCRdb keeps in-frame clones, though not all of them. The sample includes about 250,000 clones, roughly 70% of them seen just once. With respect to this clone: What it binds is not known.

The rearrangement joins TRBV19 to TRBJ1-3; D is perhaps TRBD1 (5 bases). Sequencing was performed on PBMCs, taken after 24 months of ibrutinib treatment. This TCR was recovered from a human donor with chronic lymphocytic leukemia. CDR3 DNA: TGTGCCAGTAGTATATTGGACACTCGAAACACCATATATTTT. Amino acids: CASSILDTRNTIYF.